This T cell receptor beta chain was captured in a study of OX40 agonist ivuxolimab in advanced cancers. On the study more broadly: Across the patients, intravenous ivuxolimab was delivered every 2 weeks at 0.01 to 10 mg/kg. The dose-escalation cohort had hepatocellular carcinoma, melanoma, renal cell or head and neck cancer.

Germline V gives CDR1 MNHEY, CDR2 SVGAGI. CDR3 size: 14 residues. The V end was cut by 2 bases, the J end by 6 bases, with 8 bases between. This clone was counted a single time. Sequencing used immunoSEQ multiplex PCR; TCRdb keeps in-frame clones, though not all of them. The repertoire holds over 40,000 clones, 65% to 85% seen once, with 6.5% to 8% in the top ten. The sequences come from CD4+ or CD8+ T cells sorted from blood, collected in a trial of the OX40 agonist ivuxolimab. The chain joins TRBV6-5 to TRBJ2-6; D may match TRBD1 or TRBD2 (5 bases each). The clonotype was recovered from an adult with an advanced solid tumor such as melanoma, head and neck, liver or kidney cancer. The CDR3 nucleotides are TGTGCCAGCAGTTACGGGGGTTCGGCCAACGTCCTGACTTTC. Protein product: CASSYGGSANVLTF.